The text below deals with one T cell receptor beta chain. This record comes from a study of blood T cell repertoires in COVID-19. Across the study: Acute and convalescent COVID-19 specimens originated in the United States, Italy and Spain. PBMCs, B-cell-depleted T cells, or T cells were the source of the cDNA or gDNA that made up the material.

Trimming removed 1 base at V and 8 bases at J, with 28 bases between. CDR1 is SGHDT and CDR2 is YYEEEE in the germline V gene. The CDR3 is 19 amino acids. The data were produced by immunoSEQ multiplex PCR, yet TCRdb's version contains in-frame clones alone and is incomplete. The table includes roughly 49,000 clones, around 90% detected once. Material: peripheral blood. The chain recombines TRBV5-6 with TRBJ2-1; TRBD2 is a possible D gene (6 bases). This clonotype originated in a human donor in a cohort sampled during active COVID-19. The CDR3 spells CASSLKGQGDLLLIDEQFF. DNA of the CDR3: TGTGCCAGCAGCTTGAAAGGCCAAGGGGACTTGCTACTAATTGATGAGCAGTTCTTC.